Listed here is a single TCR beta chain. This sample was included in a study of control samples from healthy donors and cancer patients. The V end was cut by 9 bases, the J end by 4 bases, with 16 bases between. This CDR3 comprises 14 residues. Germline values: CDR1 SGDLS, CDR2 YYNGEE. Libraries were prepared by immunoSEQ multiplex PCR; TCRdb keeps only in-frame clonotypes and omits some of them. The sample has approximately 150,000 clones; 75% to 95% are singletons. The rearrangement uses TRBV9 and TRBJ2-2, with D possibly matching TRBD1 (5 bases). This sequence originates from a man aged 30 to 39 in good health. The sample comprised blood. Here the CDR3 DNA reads TGTGCCACCTCTCCGGCAGGGCGCACCGGGGAGCTGTTTTTT. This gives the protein CATSPAGRTGELFF.